This T cell receptor (beta chain) stems from a study of blood T cell repertoires in COVID-19. V shed 4 bases and J shed 0 bases, with 16 bases lying between them. Germline V CDR1 and CDR2: KGHSH, LQKENI. This CDR3 comprises 17 residues. The method was immunoSEQ multiplex PCR; TCRdb's version includes in-frame clones alone and lacks a portion of them. The sample holds 250,000 to 350,000 clones, around 90% seen once. This sequence originates from a woman in her 50s with COVID-19, enrolled during active disease. The sample consisted of peripheral blood. The genes are TRBV18 and TRBJ1-3, with D perhaps matching TRBD1 (6 bases). The CDR3 nucleotides are TGTGCCAGCTCACTGAACAGGGACCTCAGCTCTGGAAACACCATATATTTT. Amino acid sequence: CASSLNRDLSSGNTIYF.